A single T cell receptor (beta chain) is shown here with its context. In its sample, this clonotype was seen a few times. No cognate antigen has been identified for it. Base qualities are not provided; no much larger clone lies one nucleotide away. The library was generated by PCR. The instrument given in TCRdb is Illumina HiSeq 2500. TCR libraries were prepared with molecular barcoding, using unique molecular identifiers to normalize TCRbeta repertoire quantification. TCRdb trimmed the raw reads at Q25, called clones with MiXCR and kept productive beta chains. One record per CDR3 amino acid sequence lists the most common genes and DNA. This sample holds a few hundred thousand distinct CDR3 sequences; 25% to 30% were observed only once. In total, the top ten clones hold just over 35% of the sample. The data originate from a study of T-cell reconstitution after alpha-beta-depleted transplantation in children (dated by TCRdb to 2015 to 2016). Some background on the complete study: Using TCR repertoire profiling, the study quantitatively followed how T-cell immune reconstitution unfolded in children after TCRalphabeta/CD19-depleted allogeneic hematopoietic cell transplantation. What the authors observed across the whole study: The frequencies of hyperexpanded clones fell over the following months, and after one year, T-cell counts and TCRbeta diversity were mostly attributed to newly produced T cells. About two months after transplant, the apparently early recovery of alphabetaT-cell counts reportedly depended on just several hundred clones that had expanded rapidly and came from non-depleted graft cells. In some patients, high TCRbeta diversity at day 60 was attributed to recipient T cells and intrathymic progenitors that had survived conditioning.

V is pared back by 6 bases and J by 1 base, with 13 bases lying between the germline termini. From the cysteine through the phenylalanine, the CDR3 covers 14 amino acids. Just the 42-base CDR3 DNA is kept, in frame starting at base 1. Read against the paper, the sample's treatment or condition label means: allogeneic hematopoietic cell transplantation with graft depleted of TCRalphabeta T cells and CD19 B cells. The children who served as transplant recipients had been given grafts of TCRalphabeta/CD19-depleted allogeneic hematopoietic cells. The sequencing used PBMCs, collected before TCRalphabeta/CD19-depleted stem cell transplant. The receptor's source is a boy in the first two years of life with Wiskott-Aldrich syndrome, due to receive a stem cell transplant. The sequence joins TRBV12-3 or TRBV12-4 to TRBJ2-7, with no confident D gene call. The DNA sequence is TGTGCCAGCAGGGACGGTGTGGAGTCCTACGAGCAGTACTTC. Protein translation: CASRDGVESYEQYF.